The 10 T cell receptor beta chains below were found in one sample sequenced in a study of blood T cell repertoires in COVID-19. Here immunoSEQ multiplex PCR was the method, and the copy in TCRdb shows in-frame clones only, minus some. Among approximately 250,000 clones listed, almost 85% were seen once. Source material: PBMCs or T cells enriched from blood (not recorded which). The receptors come from a woman aged 45 to 65 with acute COVID-19.

The chain links TRBV6-4 to TRBJ1-2; tentative D call: TRBD1 (6 bases). Per germline, CDR1 MRHNA and CDR2 SNTAGT. Trimming pared 0 bases from V and 6 bases from J, leaving 14 bases between. CDR3 size: 15 residues. The DNA of the CDR3 is TGTGCCAGCAGTGACTCGACCGGGGGGCGTCATGGCTACACCTTC. Translating gives CASSDSTGGRHGYTF.

The chain recombines TRBV5-1 with TRBJ1-6; 9 positions agree with TRBD1. V gave up 9 bases and J gave up 7 bases; unmatched junction bases: 8. The germline gives CDR1 SGHRS, CDR2 YFSETQ. The CDR3 contains 14 residues. CDR3 region: CATRTDRGNSPLHF. The CDR3 region has the DNA TGCGCCACGAGGACGGACAGGGGAAATTCACCCCTCCACTTT.

This clone was seen only once. The chain carries TRBV5-1 and TRBJ2-5; the match to TRBD2 covers 13 bases. The V gene's germline CDR1 is SGHRS and CDR2 YFSETQ. This CDR3 comprises 17 residues. With 3 bases clipped from V and 2 bases from J, the junction kept 7 bases outside the gene matches. CDR3 protein: CASSSGGLAGKQETQYF. CDR3 bases: TGCGCCAGCAGCTCGGGGGGACTAGCGGGAAAACAAGAGACCCAGTACTTC.

This clone has only one observation. V usage is TRBV19 and J usage is TRBJ1-1; 8 bases match TRBD1. The junction had 8 bases not matched to a gene; V was cut back by 5 bases and J by 0 bases. There are 16 residues in the CDR3. From germline, CDR1 is LNHDA and CDR2 SQIVND (reference sequence). The CDR3 loop is CASSARTGSMNTEAFF. CDR3 nucleotide sequence: TGTGCCAGTAGTGCGAGGACAGGGTCCATGAACACTGAAGCTTTCTTT.

The chain is built from TRBV7-8 and TRBJ2-5; 10 positions agree with TRBD1. Germline-derived CDR1 and CDR2 are SGHVS and FQNEAQ. CDR3 length: 16 residues. V dropped 0 bases and J dropped 4; count of bases not matched to a gene: 5. The CDR3, as DNA: TGTGCCAGCAGCTTAGCGGGGGGACAGGGGATAGAGACCCAGTACTTC. This gives the protein CASSLAGGQGIETQYF.

V usage is TRBV5-8 and J usage is TRBJ2-7; tentatively, D is TRBD1 (6 bases). V was clipped by 1 base and J by 4 bases, with 15 bases between them. The V gene's germline CDR1 is SGHTS and CDR2 YDEGEE. This CDR3 has 15 residues. The CDR3 sequence is CASSLSRGTGYEQYF. CDR3 DNA sequence: TGTGCCAGCAGCTTGTCTCGGGGTACAGGGTACGAGCAGTACTTC. The full variable domain, completed using reference TRBV5-8 and TRBJ2-7, is EAGVTQSPTHLIKTRGQQATLRCSPISGHTSVYWYQQALGLGLQFLLWYDEGEERNRGNFPPRFSGRQFPNYSSELNVNALELEDSALYLCASSLSRGTGYEQYFGPGTRLTVT.

The chain couples TRBV27 to TRBJ1-6; unclear D gene. V shed 5 bases and J shed 5 bases, with 13 bases lying between them. Germline V gives CDR1 MNHEY, CDR2 SMNVEV (reference sequence). This CDR3 is built from 15 residues. The CDR3 protein is CASSTRTGNNSPLHF. In nucleotides, the CDR3 is TGTGCCAGCAGTACCAGGACGGGAAATAATTCACCCCTCCACTTT.

This chain uses TRBV6-2 or TRBV6-3 with TRBJ2-3; no firm D call. The CDR3 has 12 amino acids. CDR1 and CDR2 (germline): MNHEY, SVGEGT. V was pared by 2 bases and J by 8 bases, with 8 bases between. CDR3 DNA: TGTGCCAGCAGTTACCCCGGTGGTACGCAGTATTTT. The encoded protein is CASSYPGGTQYF.

V and J are TRBV5-1 and TRBJ2-3; D possibly corresponds to TRBD1 (6 bases). Trimming took off 8 bases at V and 3 bases at J, with 22 bases between the two ends. This CDR3 spans 16 amino acids. Germline-derived CDR1 and CDR2 are SGHRS and YFSETQ. The CDR3 bases are TGCGCCAGTCGACTCCGGACAGAATTGATAACAGATACGCAGTATTTT. Residues: CASRLRTELITDTQYF.

This chain links TRBV9 with TRBJ2-1, with 8 positions matching TRBD2. Germline V CDR1 and CDR2: SGDLS, YYNGEE. The CDR3 loop spans 17 amino acids. Germline trimming cut 0 bases from V and 11 bases from J; bases unmatched to any gene: 16. CDR3 residues: CASSVGGSGISTIKQFF. The CDR3 DNA reads as TGTGCCAGCAGCGTAGGAGGTAGCGGGATTTCAACAATCAAGCAGTTCTTC.